The 12 T cell receptor beta chains reported below all come from one sample, sequenced in a study of Graves' ophthalmopathy and Graves' hyperthyroidism. Amplification of TCR beta CDR3 regions used RNA transcripts. HTBI primers served in a first-round RT-PCR, which a second-round multiplex PCR followed. TCRdb recomputed calls from the multiplex PCR reads with MiXCR, one row per CDR3 protein. This sample has 400,000 or so distinct CDR3 sequences, with about 18% found just once. The sample consisted of peripheral blood. The source is an adult woman with stable Graves' hyperthyroidism.

This clonotype was seen many times. The chain has TRBV12-3 or TRBV12-4 and TRBJ1-5, with a weak D call TRBD1 (6 bases). Trimming pared 2 bases from V and 3 bases from J, leaving 11 bases between. The CDR3 totals 15 residues. DNA of the CDR3: TGTGCCAGCAGTTTAAGGTCAGGGGCCAATCAGCCCCAGCATTTT. This gives the protein CASSLRSGANQPQHF.

V usage is TRBV6-1 and J usage is TRBJ1-2, with 9 bases identical to TRBD1. Trimming cost V 5 bases and J 0 bases; bases outside gene matches: 7. The CDR3 is made up of 16 amino acids. The germline V gene has CDR1 MNHNS and CDR2 SASEGT. CDR3 DNA: TGTGCCAGCAGTCCCCGGGACAGGGCTTCTAACTATGGCTACACCTTC. Its protein product is CASSPRDRASNYGYTF.

This clonotype was seen repeatedly, ten times or more. The chain uses TRBV19 and TRBJ1-5; tentative D call: TRBD1 (6 bases). With 4 bases removed from V and 2 bases from J, the gap between germline ends came to 9 bases. This CDR3 is 14 amino acids long. Germline V lookup: CDR1 LNHDA, CDR2 SQIVND (reference sequence). In nucleotides, the CDR3 is TGTGCCAGTAGTACAGGGGTACGCAATCAGCCCCAGCATTTT. Its protein is CASSTGVRNQPQHF.

This clonotype has a count of ten or more. The chain uses TRBV6-1 and TRBJ1-1; possible D gene TRBD1, 6 bases. Germline V CDR1 and CDR2: MNHNS, SASEGT. CDR3 length: 15 residues. V lost 4 bases and J 5 bases, leaving 17 bases between the germline ends. The CDR3 DNA reads as TGTGCCAGCAGTGTCATGAGGGGGGGTGGGACTGAAGCTTTCTTT. Amino acid sequence: CASSVMRGGGTEAFF.

This clonotype has ten or more counts. The V gene is TRBV6-2 or TRBV6-3, the J gene TRBJ2-7; D possibly matches TRBD1 or TRBD2 (6 bases each). V lost 6 bases to trimming and J lost 1 base, with 22 bases between them. CDR1 and CDR2 (germline): MNHEY, SVGEGT. CDR3 length: 17 amino acids. In nucleotides, the CDR3 is TGTGCCAGCAGCTATCGAGGGGGGAACCTGGTTTCCTACGAGCAGTACTTC. Translated: CASSYRGGNLVSYEQYF.

This clonotype came up many times. This chain links TRBV28 with TRBJ2-5, with 12 bases lining up with TRBD1. The CDR3 runs 18 residues. Germline-derived CDR1 and CDR2 are MDHEN and SYDVKM. The V and J ends lost 4 bases and 3 bases, in that order; junction bases with no gene match: 12. The CDR3 is CASSSRGDRGLYEETQYF. Written as DNA, the CDR3 is TGTGCCAGCAGTTCGAGGGGGGACAGGGGGCTTTACGAAGAGACCCAGTACTTC.

This clonotype was counted ten times or more. The chain uses TRBV12-3 or TRBV12-4 and TRBJ2-7; D unresolved. CDR3 size: 12 residues. The germline V and J ends were trimmed by 6 bases and 7 bases, with 13 bases remaining between them. The CDR3 is CASSRVLKEQYF. The DNA of the CDR3 is TGTGCCAGCAGCCGGGTCTTGAAAGAGCAGTACTTC.

In its sample, this clonotype was seen many times. The chain carries TRBV6-5 and TRBJ1-2; 8 bases align to TRBD1. This CDR3 comprises 14 residues. V shed 5 bases and J 2 bases; nucleotides not matched to a gene: 4. Germline values: CDR1 MNHEY, CDR2 SVGAGI. The CDR3 here is CASSNRDRNYGYTF. As DNA, the CDR3 is TGTGCCAGCAGTAACCGGGACAGGAACTATGGCTACACCTTC.

This clonotype was counted many times. This chain uses TRBV24-1 with TRBJ1-1; 7 nucleotides agree with TRBD1. Germline loops: CDR1 KGHDR, CDR2 SFDVKD. The V and J ends lost 5 bases and 1 base, in that order; junction bases with no gene match: 6. This CDR3 spans 15 amino acids. This CDR3 reads CATSAKQGSNTEAFF. The CDR3 coding sequence is TGTGCCACCAGTGCCAAACAGGGGTCGAACACTGAAGCTTTCTTT.

This clonotype was observed a handful of times. The chain joins TRBV30 to TRBJ2-5, with TRBD2 identical over 7 bases. This CDR3 contains 13 residues. V lost 2 bases and J lost 4; bases outside the gene matches: 4. Germline V CDR1 and CDR2: GTSNPN, SVGIG (reference sequence). The DNA for the CDR3 is TGTGCCTGGAGTAGCGGGGCTGGAGAGACCCAGTACTTC. It yields the protein CAWSSGAGETQYF.

This clonotype was counted ten times or more. This chain joins TRBV6-5 and TRBJ1-6, with TRBD1 matching 10 bases. The CDR3 has 16 residues. Germline V gene sequence: CDR1 MNHEY, CDR2 SVGAGI. J was trimmed by 4 bases and V by 3 bases; bases with no gene match: 3. In DNA, the CDR3 is TGTGCCAGCAGTTATGGGGACAGGGGATATAATTCACCCCTCCACTTT. Translating it yields CASSYGDRGYNSPLHF.

This clonotype was counted many times. The chain carries TRBV12-3 or TRBV12-4 and TRBJ1-2; 10 nucleotides align to TRBD1. The CDR3 has 17 amino acids. The junction had 9 bases not matched to a gene; V was cut back by 5 bases and J by 0 bases. The CDR3: CASSLRTGGPSNYGYTF. In nucleotides, the CDR3 is TGTGCCAGCAGTCTACGGACAGGGGGTCCTTCTAACTATGGCTACACCTTC.